This TCR beta chain is drawn from a study of shared T cell receptors in the human thymus. TCRdb's copy holds only in-frame clones and misses some; the assay was immunoSEQ multiplex PCR. The table records some 720,000 clones, 85% to 90% of them present only once. These data also featured in a second study, about human thymus T cells. That paper states: Corrective surgery for congenital heart defects was being performed on the healthy Finnish infants who were the donors. The study used thymus tissue resected during corrective heart surgery. Within thymic and blood repertoires, V and J gene usage appeared to be biased. Unrelated individuals had highly overlapping thymic repertoires, as reported in related research.

This clonotype originated in a boy in the first two years of life with a congenital heart defect. Sequencing used thymocytes.

CDR3 sequence (DNA): TGCGCCAGCAGCCAAGATCGGGGGAGGGCCAGGGATACGCAGTATTTT. This codes for CASSQDRGRARDTQYF. J is TRBJ2-3 and V is TRBV4-3, with 7 bases matching TRBD2. The CDR3 spans 16 residues. J lost 6 bases, V lost 0 bases, and 9 bases had no gene match. The germline CDR1 and CDR2 sequences are LGHNA and YSLEER.